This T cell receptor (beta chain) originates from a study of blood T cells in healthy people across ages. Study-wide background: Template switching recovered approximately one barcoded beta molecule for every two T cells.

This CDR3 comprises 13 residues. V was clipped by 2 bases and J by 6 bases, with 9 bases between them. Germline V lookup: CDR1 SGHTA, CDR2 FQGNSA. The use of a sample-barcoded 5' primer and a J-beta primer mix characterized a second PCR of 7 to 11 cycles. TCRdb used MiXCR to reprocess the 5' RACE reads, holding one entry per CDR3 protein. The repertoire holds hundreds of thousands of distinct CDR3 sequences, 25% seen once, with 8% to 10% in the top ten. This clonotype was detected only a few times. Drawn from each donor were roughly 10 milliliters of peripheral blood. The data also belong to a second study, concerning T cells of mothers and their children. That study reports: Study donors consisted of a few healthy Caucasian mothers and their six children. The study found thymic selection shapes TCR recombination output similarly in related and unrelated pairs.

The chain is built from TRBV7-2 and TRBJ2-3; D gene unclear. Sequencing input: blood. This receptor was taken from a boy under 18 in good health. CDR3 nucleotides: TGTGCCAGCAGCTTAATTAGGATGGATACGCAGTATTTT. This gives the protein CASSLIRMDTQYF. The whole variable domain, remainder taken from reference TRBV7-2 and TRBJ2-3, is GAGVSQSPSNKVTEKGKDVELRCDPISGHTALYWYRQSLGQGLEFLIYFQGNSAPDKSGLPSDRFSAERTGGSVSTLTIQRTQQEDSAVYLCASSLIRMDTQYFGPGTRLTVL.